This entry concerns a single TCR beta chain. Residents of 24 US areas, aged about 18 to 95 years, made up the participants. Participant reports of clinical history set cohort assignment. Cohort 3 recovered donors had two negative PCRs, clearance, or symptom resolution. The method was immunoSEQ multiplex PCR; TCRdb's version includes in-frame clones alone and lacks a portion of them. The sample consists of about 270,000 clones, over 75% of them appearing once. CDR1 KGHSH and CDR2 LQKENI come from the germline V gene. This CDR3 spans 15 amino acids. The J segment lost 3 bases and the V segment lost 1 base, leaving 5 bases of the junction unmatched. The data belong to a study of blood T cell repertoires in COVID-19. Overall study context: Samples of COVID-19 (acute and convalescent) were obtained from the United States, Italy and Spain.

This clonotype originated in a woman between 18 and 29 years old who had recovered from COVID-19. Sequenced: PBMCs or T cells enriched from blood (not recorded which). The chain links TRBV18 to TRBJ2-7, with 8 bases that match TRBD1. The CDR3 coding sequence is TGTGCCAGCTCACCACGGGACAGGCTTAACTACGAGCAGTACTTC. This gives the protein CASSPRDRLNYEQYF. The variable domain in full, completed from reference TRBV18 and TRBJ2-7, reads NAGVMQNPRHLVRRRGQEARLRCSPMKGHSHVYWYRQLPEEGLKFMVYLQKENIIDESGMPKERFSAEFPKEGPSILRIQQVVRGDSAAYFCASSPRDRLNYEQYFGPGTRLTVT.